These 25 T cell receptor beta chains were all obtained from the same sample, sequenced in a study of T cells after yellow fever vaccination (dated 2019 in TCRdb). This specimen's treatment or condition label, per the study, means: live attenuated yellow fever vaccine strain. To prepare the library, 5' RACE was applied. The reads were generated on an Illumina NovaSeq 6000. The public reads were reprocessed in TCRdb via fastp at Q25 and MiXCR, keeping in-frame beta chains. Entries that share a CDR3 protein sequence are merged under the most common genes and DNA. Within this sample are some 340,000 distinct CDR3 sequences, with around 11% of them counted one time only. The ten top clones hold about 3% of the sample. The sample in question was CD4+ T cells sorted from PBMCs, obtained 45 days after the yellow fever booster vaccination. Receptor source: a man in his late teens or twenties who received the YFV17D yellow fever vaccine.

The rearrangement uses TRBV10-2 and TRBJ1-5; 8 positions match TRBD1. Trimming removed 8 bases from V and 2 bases from J; junction bases left unmatched: 5. Germline CDR1 reads WSHSY; CDR2 reads SAAADI. CDR3 length: 14 amino acids. The CDR3 nucleotides are TGCGCCAGCTGGACAGGGAAGGGCAATCAGCCCCAGCATTTT. Its protein is CASWTGKGNQPQHF.

This clonotype was detected a few times. The chain has TRBV12-3 or TRBV12-4 and TRBJ1-1; possible D gene TRBD1, 6 bases. Trimming took 3 bases from V and 4 from J, leaving 15 bases between them. The CDR3 is 15 residues long. Here the CDR3 reads CASSLDTGFPTEAFF. The CDR3 coding sequence is TGTGCCAGCAGTTTGGATACAGGGTTCCCCACTGAAGCTTTCTTT.

V gene TRBV7-3 combines with J gene TRBJ1-6; D is unclear. The V end was cut by 1 base, the J end by 5 bases, with 3 bases between. The CDR3 runs 13 residues. CDR1 and CDR2 from the germline V gene are SGHTA and FQGTGA. The CDR3 DNA reads as TGTGCCAGCAGCTTAAGTAATAATTCACCCCTCCACTTT. This codes for CASSLSNNSPLHF.

The table lists this clonotype with a count of one. The chain is built from TRBV5-1 and TRBJ1-4; D perhaps matches TRBD1 (6 bases). V dropped 2 bases and J dropped 7 bases, with 12 bases sitting between them. CDR1 SGHRS and CDR2 YFSETQ come from the germline V gene. The CDR3 covers 14 residues. The CDR3 is CASSLTGPGEKLFF. The CDR3, as DNA: TGCGCCAGCAGCTTAACAGGGCCGGGTGAAAAACTGTTTTTT.

In nucleotides, the CDR3 is TGCGCCAGCAGCTTGCACAGGGGGCCCCAAGAGACCCAGTACTTC. It specifies CASSLHRGPQETQYF. The chain has TRBV5-1 and TRBJ2-5; TRBD1 agrees at 9 bases. The V gene's germline CDR1 is SGHRS and CDR2 YFSETQ. There are 15 residues in the CDR3. V was clipped by 1 base and J by 1 base; unmatched bases: 2.

The chain carries TRBV10-3 and TRBJ1-2, with D perhaps matching TRBD1 (5 bases). CDR1 is ENHRY and CDR2 is SYGVKD in the germline V gene. Trimming shortened V by 6 bases and J by 6 bases, and 17 bases separated the two germline ends. The CDR3 has 14 residues. The CDR3 loop is CAISTLTEVDGYTF. DNA for the CDR3: TGTGCCATCAGCACCCTGACAGAAGTGGATGGCTACACCTTC.

This clonotype has a handful of counts. The genes are TRBV20-1 and TRBJ1-4; D is unresolved. The germline V and J ends were trimmed by 5 bases and 4 bases, with 5 bases remaining between them. CDR3 length: 11 residues. Germline CDR1 reads DFQATT; CDR2 reads SNEGSKA (reference sequence). CDR3 amino acids: CSAAFNEKLFF. DNA for the CDR3: TGCAGTGCTGCCTTTAATGAAAAACTGTTTTTT.

This clonotype was counted between two and nine times. The V and J genes are TRBV4-3 and TRBJ1-2, with D unclear. CDR3 length: 16 residues. Germline lookup yields CDR1 LGHNA and CDR2 YSLEER. With 4 bases removed from V and 0 bases from J, the gap between germline ends came to 15 bases. CDR3 sequence (DNA): TGCGCCAGCAGCCGTACAATCGACCGAGCTAACTATGGCTACACCTTC. Amino acids: CASSRTIDRANYGYTF.

The genes are TRBV5-4 and TRBJ2-7, with D tentatively TRBD1 (5 bases). The ends were cut back, 2 bases at V and 0 bases at J, with 9 bases in the middle. The CDR3 consists of 14 residues. Per germline, CDR1 SGHNT and CDR2 YYREEE (reference sequence). CDR3 nucleotides: TGTGCCAGCAGCTTAGGGGCTCACTCCTACGAGCAGTACGTC. Protein product: CASSLGAHSYEQYV.

This chain uses TRBV6-1 with TRBJ1-1, with a tentative D call TRBD1 (6 bases). CDR3 length equals 16 residues. Germline CDR1 MNHNS, CDR2 SASEGT. V was pared by 0 bases and J by 5 bases, with 16 bases between. The CDR3: CASSEAQGFLVTEAFF. For the CDR3, the DNA is TGTGCCAGCAGTGAAGCTCAGGGGTTTCTAGTGACTGAAGCTTTCTTT.

The sample holds many counts of this clonotype. The chain uses TRBV9 and TRBJ2-1; 10 bases are a match to TRBD1. V lost 0 bases and J lost 6; bases outside the gene matches: 3. The V gene's germline CDR1 is SGDLS and CDR2 YYNGEE. This CDR3 contains 15 residues. As DNA, the CDR3 is TGTGCCAGCAGCGTAGAGGGACAGGGGTTCAATGAGCAGTTCTTC. It specifies CASSVEGQGFNEQFF.

This clonotype was seen more than once but under ten times. This chain joins TRBV7-9 and TRBJ2-7, with D perhaps TRBD1 (5 bases). The germline CDR1 and CDR2 sequences are SEHNR and FQNEAQ (reference sequence). Deletions cut 1 base from V and 0 bases from J, with 13 bases between. The CDR3 length is 16 residues. As DNA, the CDR3 is TGTGCCAGCAGCTTAGATGGACATAGAAGCTCCTACGAGCAGTACTTC. Residues: CASSLDGHRSSYEQYF.

The rearrangement links TRBV6-5 to TRBJ2-2; D possibly matches TRBD1 or TRBD2 (6 bases each). V dropped 6 bases and J dropped 6 bases, with 11 bases sitting between them. CDR1 and CDR2 from the germline V gene are MNHEY and SVGAGI. The CDR3 is 13 amino acids. The CDR3 is CASRRGAPGELFF. Written as DNA, the CDR3 is TGTGCCAGCAGAAGGGGGGCCCCCGGGGAGCTGTTTTTT.

The chain recombines TRBV4-2 with TRBJ2-3; 8 bases line up with TRBD2. CDR3 length: 14 amino acids. CDR1 is LGHNA and CDR2 is YNFKEQ in the germline V gene. V shed 6 bases and J 3 bases; nucleotides not matched to a gene: 5. This chain's CDR3 is CASSSSGRTDTQYF. The CDR3 bases are TGTGCCAGCAGTTCTAGCGGGCGAACAGATACGCAGTATTTT.

There are many counts of this clonotype. This chain uses TRBV27 with TRBJ1-5, with unresolved D. CDR1 and CDR2 from the germline V gene are MNHEY and SMNVEV (reference sequence). This CDR3 is built from 14 residues. V gave up 5 bases and J gave up 1 base, with 9 bases separating them. The CDR3 region is CASSRSGSNQPQHF. DNA for the CDR3: TGTGCCAGCAGTAGGTCTGGGAGCAATCAGCCCCAGCATTTT.

The chain couples TRBV18 to TRBJ2-2; no clear D gene. V was cut by 3 bases and J by 3 bases, with 8 bases left in between. CDR1 and CDR2 (germline): KGHSH, LQKENI. The CDR3 totals 14 residues. In DNA form, the CDR3 reads TGTGCCAGCTCACCTGGGATAGACACCGGGGAGCTGTTTTTT. It encodes CASSPGIDTGELFF.

This chain uses TRBV7-9 with TRBJ2-2; D may be TRBD1 or TRBD2 (5 bases each). The germline CDR1 and CDR2 sequences are SEHNR and FQNEAQ (reference sequence). The CDR3 is 15 amino acids. The V and J ends lost 6 bases and 4 bases respectively, with 15 bases between them. The DNA of the CDR3 is TGTGCCAGCAGGACTGGGACCTTCGGCACCGGGGAGCTGTTTTTT. Residues: CASRTGTFGTGELFF. The full variable domain, its missing parts supplied by reference TRBV7-9 and TRBJ2-2, is DTGVSQNPRHKITKRGQNVTFRCDPISEHNRLYWYRQTLGQGPEFLTYFQNEAQLEKSRLLSDRFSAERPKGSFSTLEIQRTEQGDSAMYLCASRTGTFGTGELFFGEGSRLTVL.

This chain connects TRBV5-6 to TRBJ2-1; perhaps TRBD1 as D (5 bases). The germline V gene encodes CDR1 SGHDT and CDR2 YYEEEE. Between the trimmed V and J ends, which lost 3 bases and 2 bases, there was a span of 9 bases. The CDR3 is 14 amino acids. The CDR3 loop is CASSWGGAYNEQFF. In nucleotides, the CDR3 is TGTGCCAGCAGCTGGGGCGGAGCCTACAATGAGCAGTTCTTC.

This clonotype was seen repeatedly, ten times or more. The chain recombines TRBV7-9 with TRBJ2-1, with 7 bases that match TRBD1. From germline, CDR1 is SEHNR and CDR2 FQNEAQ (reference sequence). Losses at the gene ends were 5 bases for V and 6 bases for J; bases not matched to a gene: 13. The CDR3 length is 16 residues. For the CDR3, the DNA is TGTGCCAGCAGCCCCCGACAGGGTGGGATGGGCAATGAGCAGTTCTTC. Translation: CASSPRQGGMGNEQFF.

This clonotype was found a few times. The chain has TRBV12-3 or TRBV12-4 and TRBJ2-3; D possibly uses TRBD1 or TRBD2 (6 bases each). CDR3 length: 15 amino acids. Trimming removed 4 bases at V and 1 base at J, with 12 bases between. The CDR3 loop reads CASSYNGGRTDTQYF. CDR3 DNA: TGTGCCAGCAGTTATAACGGGGGCCGCACAGATACGCAGTATTTT.

This clonotype was picked up a small number of times. V usage is TRBV7-9 and J usage is TRBJ1-2; TRBD1 matches at 8 bases. Per germline, CDR1 SEHNR and CDR2 FQNEAQ (reference sequence). V shed 5 bases and J 8 bases; nucleotides not matched to a gene: 7. The CDR3 consists of 13 residues. CDR3 DNA sequence: TGTGCCAGCAGCCAGGGACAGGAGGGGGGCTACACCTTC. It codes for CASSQGQEGGYTF.

At least ten counts were recorded for this clonotype. The chain is built from TRBV6-1 and TRBJ1-5; D perhaps matches TRBD1 (5 bases). Germline V gives CDR1 MNHNS, CDR2 SASEGT. This CDR3 contains 15 residues. Trimming took 7 bases from V and 1 from J, leaving 14 bases between them. The CDR3 DNA reads TGTGCCAGCAATGTGGGGCTATTAAGCAATCAGCCCCAGCATTTT. This encodes CASNVGLLSNQPQHF.

CDR3 region: CASHGTRWREQFF. Here the CDR3 DNA reads TGTGCCAGCCATGGGACTCGTTGGCGGGAGCAGTTCTTC. The V and J genes are TRBV11-2 and TRBJ2-1; a weak D match, TRBD2 (6 bases). In germline, CDR1 is SGHAT, CDR2 FQNNGV. The CDR3 totals 13 residues. Trimming removed 8 bases from V and 10 bases from J, with 18 bases in between.

DNA for the CDR3: TGCAGTGCTAGAGGCCGGCCACTCTATTCACCCCTCCACTTT. Translating it yields CSARGRPLYSPLHF. V is TRBV20-1 and J is TRBJ1-6; D not resolved. V dropped 1 base and J dropped 8 bases, with 12 bases sitting between them. This CDR3 contains 14 residues. Germline V lookup: CDR1 DFQATT, CDR2 SNEGSKA (reference sequence).

In its sample, this clonotype was seen many times. The rearrangement links TRBV5-1 to TRBJ1-1; D is unclear. The CDR3 has 14 residues. V was shortened by 4 bases and J by 6 bases, with 16 bases between the two germline ends. The germline gives CDR1 SGHRS, CDR2 YFSETQ. CDR3 sequence (DNA): TGCGCCAGCAGCCCCGAAGCGGGGAGACCTGAAGCTTTCTTT. Translated, it gives CASSPEAGRPEAFF.